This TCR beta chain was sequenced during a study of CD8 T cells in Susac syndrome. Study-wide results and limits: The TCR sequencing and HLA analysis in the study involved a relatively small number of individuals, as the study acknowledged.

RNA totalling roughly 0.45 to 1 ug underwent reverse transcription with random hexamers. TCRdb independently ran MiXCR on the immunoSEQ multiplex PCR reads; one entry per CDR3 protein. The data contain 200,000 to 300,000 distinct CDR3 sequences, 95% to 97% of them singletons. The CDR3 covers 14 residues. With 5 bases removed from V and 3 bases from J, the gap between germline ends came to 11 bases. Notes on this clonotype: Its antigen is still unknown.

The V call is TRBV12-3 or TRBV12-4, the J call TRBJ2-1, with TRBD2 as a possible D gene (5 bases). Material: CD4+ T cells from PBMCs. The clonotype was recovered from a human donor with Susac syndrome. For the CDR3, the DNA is TGTGCCAGCAGTCCCGGACTGGTCTACAATGAGCAGTTCTTC. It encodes CASSPGLVYNEQFF.